This T cell receptor beta chain was recorded in a study of blood T cell repertoires in COVID-19. About the research overall: Samples of COVID-19 (acute and convalescent) were obtained from the United States, Italy and Spain. PBMCs, B-cell-depleted T cells, or T cells were the source of the cDNA or gDNA that made up the material.

Original processing methods: Amplification from reference gene primers served as the basis for estimated nucleated cell counts. Repertoires were generated with immunoSEQ multiplex PCR, while TCRdb's copy carries only in-frame clones and drops some. That table is the source of V, J and clone size, and D and trimming were worked out from the DNA. This sample carries 240,000 or so clones, roughly 91% of them seen once, and the ten largest clones take around 0.91%. Trimming removed 7 bases at V and 1 base at J, with 13 bases between. The length of the CDR3 is 15 residues. Germline V gives CDR1 MNHEY, CDR2 SVGAGI.

This TCR was recovered from a woman in her thirties or forties who had recovered from COVID-19. Sequenced: peripheral blood. V and J are TRBV6-5 and TRBJ2-2; a possible D gene is TRBD2 (6 bases). CDR3 coding DNA: TGTGCCAGCACCCGCTTGCGGGGGAACACCGGGGAGCTGTTTTTT. Amino acids: CASTRLRGNTGELFF.